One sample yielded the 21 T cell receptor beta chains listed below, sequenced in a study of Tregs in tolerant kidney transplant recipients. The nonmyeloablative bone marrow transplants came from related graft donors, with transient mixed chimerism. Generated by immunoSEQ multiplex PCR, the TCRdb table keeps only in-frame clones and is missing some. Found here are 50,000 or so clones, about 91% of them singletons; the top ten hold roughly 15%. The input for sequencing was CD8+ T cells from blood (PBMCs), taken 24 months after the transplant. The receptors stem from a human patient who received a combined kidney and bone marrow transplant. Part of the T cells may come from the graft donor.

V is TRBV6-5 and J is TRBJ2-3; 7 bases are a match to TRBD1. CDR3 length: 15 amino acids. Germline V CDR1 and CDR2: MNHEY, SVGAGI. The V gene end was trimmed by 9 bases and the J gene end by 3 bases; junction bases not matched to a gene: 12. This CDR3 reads CASLTGVFSTDTQYF. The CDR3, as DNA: TGTGCCAGTCTTACAGGGGTGTTTAGTACAGATACGCAGTATTTT.

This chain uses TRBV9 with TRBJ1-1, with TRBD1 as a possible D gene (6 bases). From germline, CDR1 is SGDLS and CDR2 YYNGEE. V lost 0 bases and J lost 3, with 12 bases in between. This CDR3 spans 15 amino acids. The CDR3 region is CASSVDRVGDTEAFF. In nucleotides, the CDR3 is TGTGCCAGCAGCGTAGACAGGGTCGGAGACACTGAAGCTTTCTTT. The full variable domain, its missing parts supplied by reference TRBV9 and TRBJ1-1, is DSGVTQTPKHLITATGQRVTLRCSPRSGDLSVYWYQQSLDQGLQFLIQYYNGEERAKGNILERFSAQQFPDLHSELNLSSLELGDSALYFCASSVDRVGDTEAFFGQGTRLTVV.

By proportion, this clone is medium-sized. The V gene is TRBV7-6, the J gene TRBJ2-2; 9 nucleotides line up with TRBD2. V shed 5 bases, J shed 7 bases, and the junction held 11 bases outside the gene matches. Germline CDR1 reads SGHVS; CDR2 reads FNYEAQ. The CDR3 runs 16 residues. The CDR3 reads CASSPVAGEGIGELFF. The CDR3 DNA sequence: TGTGCCAGCAGCCCCGTAGCGGGAGAAGGGATCGGGGAGCTGTTTTTT.

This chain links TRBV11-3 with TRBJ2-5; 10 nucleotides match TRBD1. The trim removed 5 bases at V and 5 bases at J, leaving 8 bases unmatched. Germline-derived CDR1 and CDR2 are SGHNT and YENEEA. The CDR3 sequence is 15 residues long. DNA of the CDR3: TGTGCCAGCAGCGCAAGGACAGGGGGGCGGGAGACCCAGTACTTC. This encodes CASSARTGGRETQYF.

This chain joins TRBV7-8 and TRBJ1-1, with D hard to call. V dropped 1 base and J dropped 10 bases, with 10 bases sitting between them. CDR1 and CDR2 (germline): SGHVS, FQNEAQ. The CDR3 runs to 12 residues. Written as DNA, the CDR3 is TGTGCCAGCAGCTTAGAGCTAACCGGAGCTTTCTTT. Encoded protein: CASSLELTGAFF. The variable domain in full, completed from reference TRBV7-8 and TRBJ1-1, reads GAGVSQSPRYKVAKRGQDVALRCDPISGHVSLFWYQQALGQGPEFLTYFQNEAQLDKSGLPSDRFFAERPEGSVSTLKIQRTQQEDSAVYLCASSLELTGAFFGQGTRLTVV.

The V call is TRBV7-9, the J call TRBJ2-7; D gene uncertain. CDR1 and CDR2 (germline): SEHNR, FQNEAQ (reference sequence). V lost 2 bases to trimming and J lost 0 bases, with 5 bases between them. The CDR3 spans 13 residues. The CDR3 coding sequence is TGTGCCAGCAGCTTACCCTTCTCCTACGAGCAGTACTTC. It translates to CASSLPFSYEQYF.

For the CDR3, the DNA is TGTGCCAGCAGCTGGCCAACTAGCAGAGTGGAAGAGACCCAGTACTTC. This translates into CASSWPTSRVEETQYF. The chain uses TRBV7-9 and TRBJ2-5; tentatively, D is TRBD2 (6 bases). The CDR3 has 16 residues. V lost 4 bases, J lost 3 bases, and 18 bases lay in between. Germline values: CDR1 SEHNR, CDR2 FQNEAQ (reference sequence).

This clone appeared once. CDR3 region: CASSQDRPGWNEQFF. The CDR3 nucleotides read TGTGCCAGCAGCCAAGATCGTCCGGGTTGGAATGAGCAGTTCTTC. This chain uses TRBV4-2 with TRBJ2-1; D call uncertain. Germline CDR1 LGHNA, CDR2 YNFKEQ. The CDR3 is 15 residues long. V was clipped by 0 bases and J by 7 bases, with 13 bases between them.

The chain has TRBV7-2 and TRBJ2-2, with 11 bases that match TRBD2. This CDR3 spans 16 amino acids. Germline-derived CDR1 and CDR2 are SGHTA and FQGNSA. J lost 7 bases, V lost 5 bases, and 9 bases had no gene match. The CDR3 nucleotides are TGTGCCAGCAGCGCCGTAGCGGGGGGGCCGGGCGGGGAGCTGTTTTTT. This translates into CASSAVAGGPGGELFF. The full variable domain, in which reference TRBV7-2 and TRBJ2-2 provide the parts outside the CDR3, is GAGVSQSPSNKVTEKGKDVELRCDPISGHTALYWYRQSLGQGLEFLIYFQGNSAPDKSGLPSDRFSAERTGGSVSTLTIQRTQQEDSAVYLCASSAVAGGPGGELFFGEGSRLTVL.

CDR3 sequence reads: CASSLDLQGAYGEQYF. CDR3 sequence (DNA): TGTGCCAGCAGCTTAGACTTACAGGGGGCCTACGGGGAGCAGTACTTC. The genes are TRBV11-3 and TRBJ2-7; the match to TRBD1 covers 9 bases. The CDR3 contains 16 residues. Germline CDR1 is SGHNT and CDR2 is YENEEA. With 0 bases clipped from V and 7 bases from J, the junction kept 10 bases outside the gene matches.

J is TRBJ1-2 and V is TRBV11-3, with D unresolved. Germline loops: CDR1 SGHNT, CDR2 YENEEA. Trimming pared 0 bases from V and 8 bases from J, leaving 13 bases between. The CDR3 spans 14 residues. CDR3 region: CASSLEWGAVGYTF. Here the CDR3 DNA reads TGTGCCAGCAGCTTAGAATGGGGAGCAGTAGGCTACACCTTC.

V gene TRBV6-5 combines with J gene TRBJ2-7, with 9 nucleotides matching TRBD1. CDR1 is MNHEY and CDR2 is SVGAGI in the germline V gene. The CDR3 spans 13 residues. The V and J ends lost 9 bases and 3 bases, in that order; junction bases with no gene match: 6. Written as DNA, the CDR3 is TGTGCCAGTAGGGACAGGGAGGACTACGAGCAGTACTTC. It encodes CASRDREDYEQYF.

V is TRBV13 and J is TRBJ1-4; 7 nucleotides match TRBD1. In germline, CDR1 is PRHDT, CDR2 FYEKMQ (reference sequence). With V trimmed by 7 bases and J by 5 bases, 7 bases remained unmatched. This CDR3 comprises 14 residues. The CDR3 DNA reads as TGTGCCAGCACCCGACAGGGTGGGAATGAAAAACTGTTTTTT. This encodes CASTRQGGNEKLFF.

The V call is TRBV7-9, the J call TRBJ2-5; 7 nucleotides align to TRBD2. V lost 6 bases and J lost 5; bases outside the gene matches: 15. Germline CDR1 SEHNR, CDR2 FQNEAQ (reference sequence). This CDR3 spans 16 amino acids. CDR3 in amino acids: CASSLLSGLDGETQYF. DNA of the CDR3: TGTGCCAGCAGTCTACTTAGCGGGCTCGATGGGGAGACCCAGTACTTC.

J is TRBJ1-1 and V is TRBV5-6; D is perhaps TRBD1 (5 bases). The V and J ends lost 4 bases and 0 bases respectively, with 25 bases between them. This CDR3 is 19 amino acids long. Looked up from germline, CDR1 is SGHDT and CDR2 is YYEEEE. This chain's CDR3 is CASSHPPPRQTFMNTEAFF. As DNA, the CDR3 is TGTGCCAGCAGCCATCCACCCCCCCGACAGACCTTCATGAACACTGAAGCTTTCTTT.

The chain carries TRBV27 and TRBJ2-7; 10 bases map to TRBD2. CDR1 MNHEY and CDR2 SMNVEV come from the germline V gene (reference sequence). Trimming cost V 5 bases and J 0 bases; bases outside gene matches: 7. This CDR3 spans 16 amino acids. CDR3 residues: CASSPSSGGLSYEQYF. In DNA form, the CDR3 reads TGTGCCAGCAGTCCATCTAGCGGGGGCCTCTCCTACGAGCAGTACTTC.

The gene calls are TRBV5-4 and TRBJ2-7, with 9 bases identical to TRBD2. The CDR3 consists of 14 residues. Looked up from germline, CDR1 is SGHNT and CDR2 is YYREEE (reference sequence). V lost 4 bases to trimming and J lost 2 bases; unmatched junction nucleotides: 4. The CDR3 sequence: CASSASGRPYEQYF. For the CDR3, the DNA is TGTGCCAGCAGCGCGAGCGGGAGGCCCTACGAGCAGTACTTC.

CDR3 in amino acids: CASSSRGETSSYNEQFF. The CDR3 nucleotides read TGTGCCAGCAGCTCGCGGGGGGAGACCAGCTCCTACAATGAGCAGTTCTTC. This sequence joins TRBV7-6 and TRBJ2-1; 8 bases are shared with TRBD2. The CDR3 is made up of 17 amino acids. Germline V gives CDR1 SGHVS, CDR2 FNYEAQ. With 4 bases clipped from V and 0 bases from J, the junction kept 8 bases outside the gene matches.

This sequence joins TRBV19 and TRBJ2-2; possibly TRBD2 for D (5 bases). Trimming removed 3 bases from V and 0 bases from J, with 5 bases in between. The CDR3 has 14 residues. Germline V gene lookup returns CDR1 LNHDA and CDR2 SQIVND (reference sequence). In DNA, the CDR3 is TGTGCCAGTAGTATCGGGACGAACACCGGGGAGCTGTTTTTT. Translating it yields CASSIGTNTGELFF.

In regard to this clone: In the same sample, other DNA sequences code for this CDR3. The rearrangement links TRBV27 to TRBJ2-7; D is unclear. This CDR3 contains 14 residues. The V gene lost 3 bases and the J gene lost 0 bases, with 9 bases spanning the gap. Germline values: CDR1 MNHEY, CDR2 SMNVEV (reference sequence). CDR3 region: CASSFSESSYEQYF. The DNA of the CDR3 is TGTGCCAGCAGTTTCAGTGAAAGCTCCTACGAGCAGTACTTC.

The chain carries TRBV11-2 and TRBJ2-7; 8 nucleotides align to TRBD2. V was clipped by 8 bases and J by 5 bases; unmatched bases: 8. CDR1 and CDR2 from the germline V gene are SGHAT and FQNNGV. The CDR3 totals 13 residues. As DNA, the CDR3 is TGTGCCAGCCCTCGGGAGGGCCCTGACGAGCAGTACTTC. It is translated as CASPREGPDEQYF.